Included here is one T cell receptor beta chain sequence, with context. Its target is not known. These data are taken from a study of glioma-infiltrating T cells after dendritic cell vaccination. Overall study: Between the early 2000s and the early 2010s, patients got autologous tumor lysate-pulsed dendritic cell vaccines. Regarding the study as a whole: Higher pretreatment TIL content predicted longer progression-free time and survival.

Up to about 2 ug genomic DNA was used for TCRB CDR3 amplification. The primer mix had 60 V beta and 13 J beta primers. Produced via immunoSEQ multiplex PCR; TCRdb's table is partial and in-frame only. This table holds 85,000 to 100,000 clones, approximately 84% found once. Germline V gene lookup returns CDR1 LNHDA and CDR2 SQIVND (reference sequence). This CDR3 has 15 amino acids. V was pared by 1 base and J by 3 bases, with 4 bases of the junction left unmatched. Time point in this sample: after dendritic cell vaccination, including at tumor progression/relapse. The input for sequencing was blood, taken after dendritic cell vaccination. The sequence was obtained from a human donor with glioblastoma. This sequence joins TRBV19 and TRBJ2-5; 8 nucleotides agree with TRBD1. The CDR3 DNA reads TGTGCCAGTAGTATAGGTACAGGGGGAGAAGAGACCCAGTACTTC. Translated, it gives CASSIGTGGEETQYF.